The 30 T cell receptor beta chains below were found in one sample sequenced in a study of blood T cell repertoires in COVID-19. Assay used: immunoSEQ multiplex PCR; TCRdb lists only in-frame clones, some missing. The table lists 230,000 or so clones, about 85% of them singletons, with just over 6.5% in the top ten. Sequencing was done on a sample of PBMCs or T cells enriched from blood (not recorded which). The receptor source for this set is a woman aged 50 to 60 who had been exposed to COVID-19.

In its sample, this clone was seen once. The CDR3 DNA reads as TGTGCCAGCAGCCCGGGACTCTCTGGAAACACCATATATTTT. This sequence encodes CASSPGLSGNTIYF. This chain connects TRBV6-2 or TRBV6-3 to TRBJ1-3, with D possibly TRBD1 on 5 matching bases. This CDR3 is built from 14 residues. V was pared by 6 bases and J by 0 bases, with 9 bases between. Germline V gives CDR1 MNHEY, CDR2 SVGEGT.

A remark on this clone: Other DNA sequences in this sample translate to the same CDR3. This chain connects TRBV28 to TRBJ1-5; 8 bases are a match to TRBD1. Germline V gene sequence: CDR1 MDHEN, CDR2 SYDVKM. V dropped 3 bases and J dropped 4; count of bases not matched to a gene: 5. The CDR3 spans 15 residues. Here the CDR3 DNA reads TGTGCCAGCAGTTTTTACAGGGGGGGAAATCAGCCCCAGCATTTT. Its translation: CASSFYRGGNQPQHF.

The chain is built from TRBV7-2 and TRBJ2-2; D possibly corresponds to TRBD2 (6 bases). The V and J ends lost 10 bases and 1 base respectively, with 13 bases between them. The CDR3 consists of 14 residues. CDR1 and CDR2 from the germline V gene are SGHTA and FQGNSA. In nucleotides, the CDR3 is TGTGCCATCGGGACTCCTTGGAACACCGGGGAGCTGTTTTTT. It codes for CAIGTPWNTGELFF.

The chain carries TRBV7-2 and TRBJ1-4; D gene unclear. Trimming removed 1 base from V and 7 bases from J, with 4 bases in between. This CDR3 region has 12 residues. Germline V gene data show CDR1 as SGHTA and CDR2 as FQGNSA. The CDR3 nucleotides are TGTGCCAGCAGCTTAGGCGGTGAAAAACTGTTTTTT. It translates to CASSLGGEKLFF.

The V and J genes are TRBV19 and TRBJ2-5; TRBD1 might be the D (5 bases). Looked up from germline, CDR1 is LNHDA and CDR2 is SQIVND (reference sequence). V was shortened by 5 bases and J by 3 bases, with 13 bases between the two germline ends. The CDR3 consists of 14 residues. The CDR3 loop reads CASSLSSGKETQYF. The CDR3 region has the DNA TGTGCCAGTAGTTTGTCCTCAGGGAAAGAGACCCAGTACTTC.

The table lists this clone with a count of one. The chain links TRBV3-1 (or the pseudogene TRBV3-2) to TRBJ2-7; D may be TRBD2 (6 bases). The CDR3 is 14 amino acids. The ends were cut back, 2 bases at V and 2 bases at J, with 10 bases in the middle. The germline CDR1 and CDR2 sequences are LGHDT and YNNKEL (reference sequence). CDR3 DNA sequence: TGTGCCAGCAGCCAAACTAGCAATCCCTACGAGCAGTACTTC. Protein sequence: CASSQTSNPYEQYF.

For this clone: The same CDR3 can be traced to other DNA sequences in this sample. The CDR3 DNA sequence: TGCGCCAGCAGCCAAGTGGAGGGGAACACTGAAGCTTTCTTT. This codes for CASSQVEGNTEAFF. V and J are TRBV4-1 and TRBJ1-1; D remains unclear. The CDR3 consists of 14 residues. From germline, CDR1 is MGHRA and CDR2 YSYEKL. The V gene lost 1 base and the J gene lost 1 base, with 7 bases spanning the gap.

The V and J genes are TRBV19 and TRBJ1-5; 11 bases match TRBD1. The CDR3 is made up of 16 amino acids. The V gene's germline CDR1 is LNHDA and CDR2 SQIVND (reference sequence). V shed 7 bases and J 2 bases; nucleotides not matched to a gene: 7. In nucleotides, the CDR3 is TGTGCCAGTAAAAGGACAGGGGGCGCAGGCAATCAGCCCCAGCATTTT. Protein product: CASKRTGGAGNQPQHF.

J is TRBJ1-4 and V is TRBV19; 8 nucleotides line up with TRBD1. Germline V lookup: CDR1 LNHDA, CDR2 SQIVND (reference sequence). The CDR3 sequence is 15 residues long. J gave up 6 bases and V 3 bases, and 6 bases lay outside the gene matches. CDR3 sequence reads: CASSIGTGWDEKLFF. CDR3 sequence (DNA): TGTGCCAGTAGTATTGGGACAGGATGGGATGAAAAACTGTTTTTT.

The chain joins TRBV28 to TRBJ2-1; unclear D gene. Trimming took 5 bases from V and 1 from J, leaving 15 bases between them. Germline CDR1 MDHEN, CDR2 SYDVKM. CDR3 length equals 16 residues. Written as DNA, the CDR3 is TGTGCCAGCAGTACCCGAACAGTGCTGTCCTACAATGAGCAGTTCTTC. Translated: CASSTRTVLSYNEQFF.

The chain carries TRBV11-2 and TRBJ1-2, with D perhaps matching TRBD1 (6 bases). Trimming removed 8 bases at V and 3 bases at J, with 10 bases between. CDR3 length equals 12 residues. CDR1 and CDR2 (germline): SGHAT, FQNNGV. In nucleotides, the CDR3 is TGTGCCAGCGGGACAAACTACTATGGCTACACCTTC. Its protein is CASGTNYYGYTF.

The rearrangement links TRBV2 to TRBJ1-1; 7 bases are shared with TRBD1. This CDR3 is built from 12 residues. Germline trimming cut 6 bases from V and 5 bases from J; bases unmatched to any gene: 3. Looked up from germline, CDR1 is SNHLY and CDR2 is FYNNEI. The CDR3 loop reads CASRQGTTEAFF. DNA for the CDR3: TGTGCCAGCAGACAGGGGACGACTGAAGCTTTCTTT. Filled out from reference TRBV2 and TRBJ1-1, the complete variable domain reads EPEVTQTPSHQVTQMGQEVILRCVPISNHLYFYWYRQILGQKVEFLVSFYNNEISEKSEIFDDQFSVERPDGSNFTLKIRSTKLEDSAMYFCASRQGTTEAFFGQGTRLTVV.

The gene calls are TRBV5-4 and TRBJ2-6; 10 bases agree with TRBD1. This CDR3 is 17 amino acids long. The V segment lost 3 bases and the J segment 4 bases; nucleotides outside the gene matches: 7. Germline loops: CDR1 SGHNT, CDR2 YYREEE (reference sequence). CDR3 sequence: CASSYRQGAWGANVLTF. The CDR3 DNA sequence: TGTGCCAGCAGCTACAGACAGGGGGCGTGGGGGGCCAACGTCCTGACTTTC. The whole variable domain, filled in from reference TRBV5-4 and TRBJ2-6, reads ETGVTQSPTHLIKTRGQQVTLRCSSQSGHNTVSWYQQALGQGPQFIFQYYREEENGRGNFPPRFSGLQFPNYSSELNVNALELDDSALYLCASSYRQGAWGANVLTFGAGSRLTVL.

The gene calls are TRBV12-3 or TRBV12-4 and TRBJ1-5; D gene unclear. The CDR3 has 13 amino acids. V was cut by 6 bases and J by 4 bases, with 10 bases left in between. CDR3 DNA: TGTGCCAGCAGCTCAGAAGCGAATCAGCCCCAGCATTTT. It yields the protein CASSSEANQPQHF.

This rearrangement joins TRBV11-2 to TRBJ2-4; 12 bases are shared with TRBD2. Germline V gene lookup returns CDR1 SGHAT and CDR2 FQNNGV. J was trimmed by 0 bases and V by 0 bases; bases with no gene match: 6. The CDR3 has 19 residues. Here the CDR3 DNA reads TGTGCCAGCAGCTTAGATTCGACTAGCGGGGGCCGAGCCAAAAACATTCAGTACTTC. It encodes CASSLDSTSGGRAKNIQYF. The full variable domain, in which reference TRBV11-2 and TRBJ2-4 provide the parts outside the CDR3, is EAGVAQSPRYKIIEKRQSVAFWCNPISGHATLYWYQQILGQGPKLLIQFQNNGVVDDSQLPKDRFSAERLKGVDSTLKIQPAKLEDSAVYLCASSLDSTSGGRAKNIQYFGAGTRLSVL.

This chain connects TRBV5-6 to TRBJ2-5; 9 nucleotides match TRBD2. The J segment lost 5 bases and the V segment lost 0 bases, leaving 11 bases of the junction unmatched. In germline, CDR1 is SGHDT, CDR2 YYEEEE. The CDR3 contains 17 residues. DNA of the CDR3: TGTGCCAGCAGCTTGGCCGGTAGTAGCGGGGGCCCGGAGACCCAGTACTTC. It yields the protein CASSLAGSSGGPETQYF.

The V call is TRBV27, the J call TRBJ1-2, with 9 bases lining up with TRBD1. Losses at the gene ends were 1 base for V and 10 bases for J; bases not matched to a gene: 16. Germline-derived CDR1 and CDR2 are MNHEY and SMNVEV (reference sequence). The CDR3 is 17 amino acids. CDR3 nucleotide sequence: TGTGCCAGCAGTTTATTAAGAGGGACAGGGAGGGCGAGGGACTACACCTTC. Translated: CASSLLRGTGRARDYTF.

The rearrangement links TRBV7-9 to TRBJ2-7, with 7 bases that match TRBD1. The CDR3 spans 15 residues. J was trimmed by 3 bases and V by 5 bases; bases with no gene match: 10. The V gene's germline CDR1 is SEHNR and CDR2 FQNEAQ (reference sequence). CDR3 DNA sequence: TGTGCCAGCAGCCCCCGACAGGGAAGCCTCTACGAGCAGTACTTC. Its translation: CASSPRQGSLYEQYF.

V gene TRBV18 combines with J gene TRBJ1-1, with D uncertain. Germline V gives CDR1 KGHSH, CDR2 LQKENI. V was clipped by 3 bases and J by 1 base, with 12 bases between them. The CDR3 totals 15 residues. Here the CDR3 DNA reads TGTGCCAGCTCACCTGTCCGGGAAAGGAACACTGAAGCTTTCTTT. Translated, it gives CASSPVRERNTEAFF.

This clone was seen just once. This sequence joins TRBV18 and TRBJ2-3; weak D call: TRBD2 (6 bases). There are 14 residues in the CDR3. Germline V gene lookup returns CDR1 KGHSH and CDR2 LQKENI. V was cut by 3 bases and J by 3 bases, with 10 bases left in between. The CDR3: CASSPAGTTDTQYF. CDR3 sequence (DNA): TGTGCCAGCTCACCGGCCGGGACTACAGATACGCAGTATTTT.

V usage is TRBV5-4 and J usage is TRBJ1-1, with 9 bases aligning to TRBD1. Germline loops: CDR1 SGHNT, CDR2 YYREEE (reference sequence). V shed 4 bases, J shed 4 bases, and the junction held 8 bases outside the gene matches. CDR3 length: 15 residues. The CDR3 reads CASSRGQGRTTEAFF. Here the CDR3 DNA reads TGTGCCAGCAGCCGCGGACAGGGGAGAACCACTGAAGCTTTCTTT.

This sequence joins TRBV30 and TRBJ1-5; a weak D match, TRBD1 (6 bases). The length of the CDR3 is 14 residues. Germline CDR1 reads GTSNPN; CDR2 reads SVGIG (reference sequence). The V gene lost 5 bases and the J gene lost 2 bases, with 13 bases spanning the gap. CDR3 bases: TGTGCCTGGGAACAGGGTTTGGGCAATCAGCCCCAGCATTTT. Translation: CAWEQGLGNQPQHF.

This chain connects TRBV28 to TRBJ1-1; weak D call: TRBD1 (6 bases). This CDR3 has 13 amino acids. V was clipped by 3 bases and J by 11 bases, with 16 bases between them. Per germline, CDR1 MDHEN and CDR2 SYDVKM. The CDR3 region is CASSLPQGREAFF. The CDR3 nucleotides are TGTGCCAGCAGTTTGCCCCAGGGGCGGGAGGCTTTCTTT. The full variable domain, completed using reference TRBV28 and TRBJ1-1, is DVKVTQSSRYLVKRTGEKVFLECVQDMDHENMFWYRQDPGLGLRLIYFSYDVKMKEKGDIPEGYSVSREKKERFSLILESASTNQTSMYLCASSLPQGREAFFGQGTRLTVV.

The chain carries TRBV6-2 or TRBV6-3 and TRBJ1-2; D may be TRBD1 (6 bases). This CDR3 has 13 amino acids. V lost 2 bases, J lost 8 bases, and 12 bases lay in between. Germline CDR1 MNHEY, CDR2 SVGEGT. CDR3 sequence reads: CASSYLDRNGYTF. In DNA form, the CDR3 reads TGTGCCAGCAGTTACCTCGACAGGAACGGCTACACCTTC.

In DNA form, the CDR3 reads TGTGCCAGCAGCTTAAACAGTGTTCAGCCCCAGCATTTT. The encoded protein is CASSLNSVQPQHF. The rearrangement links TRBV11-2 to TRBJ1-5, with D unclear. This CDR3 is 13 amino acids long. CDR1 and CDR2 from the germline V gene are SGHAT and FQNNGV. Trimming cost V 2 bases and J 6 bases, with 8 bases left between them.

The rearrangement links TRBV5-8 to TRBJ1-2; TRBD1 matches at 11 bases. Trimming cost V 6 bases and J 7 bases; bases outside gene matches: 5. This CDR3 contains 13 residues. Germline assignment: CDR1 SGHTS and CDR2 YDEGEE. The chain's CDR3 is CASNPDRGLGYTF. Here the CDR3 DNA reads TGTGCCAGCAACCCGGACAGGGGGCTTGGCTACACCTTC.

This clone occurred a few times. The chain is built from TRBV6-5 and TRBJ1-6, with 9 positions matching TRBD1. The J segment lost 7 bases and the V segment lost 6 bases, leaving 4 bases of the junction unmatched. The CDR3 length is 14 residues. Germline V gene sequence: CDR1 MNHEY, CDR2 SVGAGI. CDR3 DNA: TGTGCCAGCAGCCTACAGGGGGCCAATTCACCCCTCCACTTT. Amino acid sequence: CASSLQGANSPLHF.

The CDR3 is CASSQEARELFF. The CDR3, as DNA: TGCGCCAGCAGCCAAGAAGCGAGGGAGCTGTTTTTT. This chain connects TRBV4-1 to TRBJ2-2; D gene uncertain. This CDR3 has 12 amino acids. V was shortened by 0 bases and J by 9 bases, with 5 bases between the two germline ends. The V gene's germline CDR1 is MGHRA and CDR2 YSYEKL.

The V call is TRBV6-6, the J call TRBJ1-1; weak D call: TRBD1 (6 bases). Germline V gene lookup returns CDR1 MNHNY and CDR2 SVGAGI (reference sequence). The ends were cut back, 10 bases at V and 1 base at J, with 10 bases in the middle. The CDR3 sequence is 12 residues long. The CDR3 nucleotides read TGTGCCACTATGACAGGGAACACTGAAGCTTTCTTT. Translated: CATMTGNTEAFF.

The J gene is TRBJ1-2, the V gene TRBV20-1; D perhaps matches TRBD1 (6 bases). CDR3 length: 11 amino acids. Germline assignment: CDR1 DFQATT and CDR2 SNEGSKA (reference sequence). Trimming removed 5 bases from V and 7 bases from J, with 11 bases in between. The CDR3 spells CSAYWDTGYTF. In nucleotides, the CDR3 is TGCAGTGCTTACTGGGACACTGGCTACACCTTC.